One and the same sample provided the 8 T cell receptor beta chains below, sequenced in a study of beta chain features in type 1 diabetes. The whole isolated RNA underwent reverse transcription, so sequencing captured expressed TCRB transcripts. The protocol was immunoSEQ multiplex PCR, while the TCRdb copy is restricted to in-frame clones and leaves out a portion. The sample includes 70,000 to 90,000 clones, approximately 32% of them seen just once. Sequenced material: stem cell memory CD4+ T cells from blood. The receptors shown here come from a woman aged 18-29 years in good health.

The rearrangement uses TRBV9 and TRBJ2-1; TRBD1 matches at 9 bases. With 4 bases clipped from V and 9 bases from J, the junction kept 17 bases outside the gene matches. Germline CDR1 SGDLS, CDR2 YYNGEE. There are 17 residues in the CDR3. The CDR3 loop is CASSPDELDRGLGEQFF. The DNA for the CDR3 is TGTGCCAGCAGCCCGGACGAGTTGGACAGGGGACTTGGTGAGCAGTTCTTC.

This clone has more than one count but fewer than ten. The CDR3 DNA reads TGTGCCAGCACACCCCCGGGACTAGCGGGACATGAGCAGTTCTTC. Its translation: CASTPPGLAGHEQFF. The chain employs TRBV7-9 and TRBJ2-1; TRBD2 agrees at 13 bases. The CDR3 covers 15 residues. Germline CDR1 SEHNR, CDR2 FQNEAQ (reference sequence). The junction had 8 bases not matched to a gene; V was cut back by 7 bases and J by 8 bases.

This clone was picked up a small number of times. V gene TRBV2 combines with J gene TRBJ1-5, with D maybe TRBD1 (6 bases). With 6 bases removed from V and 1 base from J, the gap between germline ends came to 7 bases. CDR3 length: 13 residues. CDR1 is SNHLY, CDR2 FYNNEI, per germline. Written as DNA, the CDR3 is TGTGCCAGCAGCACAGGGAGCAATCAGCCCCAGCATTTT. It specifies CASSTGSNQPQHF.

CDR3 region: CASSPASGSNEQYF. Written as DNA, the CDR3 is TGTGCCAGCTCACCGGCTAGCGGGAGTAACGAGCAGTACTTC. The chain carries TRBV18 and TRBJ2-7; 10 bases are shared with TRBD2. CDR1 and CDR2 from the germline V gene are KGHSH and LQKENI. The CDR3 runs to 14 residues. The junction had 4 bases not matched to a gene; V was cut back by 3 bases and J by 5 bases.

This clone was detected a few times. V is TRBV27 and J is TRBJ2-7; 10 nucleotides match TRBD1. This CDR3 is built from 16 residues. The V gene end was trimmed by 6 bases and the J gene end by 4 bases; junction bases not matched to a gene: 12. Per germline, CDR1 MNHEY and CDR2 SMNVEV (reference sequence). The CDR3 sequence: CASSTLVRDRGYEQYF. The CDR3, as DNA: TGTGCCAGCAGCACCCTTGTCCGGGACAGGGGTTACGAGCAGTACTTC.

This clone was counted between two and nine times. This chain connects TRBV30 to TRBJ1-1, with 8 bases aligning to TRBD1. This CDR3 is 15 amino acids long. J lost 6 bases, V lost 3 bases, and 12 bases had no gene match. Germline CDR1 reads GTSNPN; CDR2 reads SVGIG (reference sequence). The CDR3 region is CAWRQGGMMGPEAFF. DNA of the CDR3: TGTGCCTGGAGACAGGGGGGAATGATGGGACCTGAAGCTTTCTTT.

This clone was seen a few times. The chain has TRBV6-7 and TRBJ2-1; TRBD2 matches at 7 bases. TRBV6-7 is noted as an ORF with a role that remains uncertain. The CDR3 sequence is 15 residues long. The junction had 7 bases not matched to a gene; V was cut back by 4 bases and J by 4 bases. For the CDR3, the DNA is TGTGCCAGCAGTTTTAAGCAGCGGGAATACAATGAGCAGTTCTTC. It yields the protein CASSFKQREYNEQFF.

This clone was detected only a few times. The chain is built from TRBV2 and TRBJ2-3; TRBD2 might be the D (6 bases). Germline V CDR1 and CDR2: SNHLY, FYNNEI. V was cut by 2 bases and J by 8 bases, with 8 bases left in between. The CDR3 runs to 12 residues. The DNA of the CDR3 is TGTGCCAGCAGTGAAAGGGGAGGTACGCAGTATTTT. It translates to CASSERGGTQYF.